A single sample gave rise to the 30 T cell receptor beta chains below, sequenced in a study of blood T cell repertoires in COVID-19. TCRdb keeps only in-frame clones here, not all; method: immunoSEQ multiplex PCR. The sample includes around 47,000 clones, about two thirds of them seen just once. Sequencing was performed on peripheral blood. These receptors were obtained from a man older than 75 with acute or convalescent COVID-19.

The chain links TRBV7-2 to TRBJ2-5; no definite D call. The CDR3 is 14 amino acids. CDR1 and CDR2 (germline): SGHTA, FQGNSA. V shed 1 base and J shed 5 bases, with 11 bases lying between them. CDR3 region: CASSLGVRQETQYF. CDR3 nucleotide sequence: TGTGCCAGCAGCTTAGGGGTCAGGCAGGAGACCCAGTACTTC.

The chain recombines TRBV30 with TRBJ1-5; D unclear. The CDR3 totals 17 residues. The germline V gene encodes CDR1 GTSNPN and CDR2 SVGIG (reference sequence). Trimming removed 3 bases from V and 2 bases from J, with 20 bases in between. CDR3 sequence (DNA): TGTGCCTGGAGCCCCATGGGAGGCCCTGGCGGCAATCAGCCCCAGCATTTT. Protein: CAWSPMGGPGGNQPQHF.

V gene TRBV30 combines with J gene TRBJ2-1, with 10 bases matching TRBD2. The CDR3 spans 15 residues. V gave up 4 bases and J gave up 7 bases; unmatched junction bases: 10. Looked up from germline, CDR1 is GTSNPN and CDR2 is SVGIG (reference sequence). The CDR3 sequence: CAWIPSGSGRNEQFF. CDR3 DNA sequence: TGTGCCTGGATCCCTAGCGGGAGTGGGAGGAATGAGCAGTTCTTC. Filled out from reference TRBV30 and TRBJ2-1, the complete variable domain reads SQTIHQWPATLVQPVGSPLSLECTVEGTSNPNLYWYRQAAGRGLQLLFYSVGIGQISSEVPQNLSASRPQDRQFILSSKKLLLSDSGFYLCAWIPSGSGRNEQFFGPGTRLTVL.

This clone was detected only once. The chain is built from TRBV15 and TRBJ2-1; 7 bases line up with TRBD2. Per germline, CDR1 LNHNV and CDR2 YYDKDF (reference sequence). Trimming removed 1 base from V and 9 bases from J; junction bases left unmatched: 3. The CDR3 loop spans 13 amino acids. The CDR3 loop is CATSRGLAGEQFF. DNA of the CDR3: TGTGCCACCAGCAGAGGACTAGCAGGTGAGCAGTTCTTC.

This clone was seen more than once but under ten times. CDR3 loop: CASTGRRTEAFF. Written as DNA, the CDR3 is TGTGCCAGCACAGGGAGGCGGACTGAAGCTTTCTTT. The chain links TRBV2 to TRBJ1-1, with D tentatively TRBD1 (5 bases). The CDR3 runs to 12 residues. The V end was cut by 7 bases, the J end by 5 bases, with 11 bases between. The V gene's germline CDR1 is SNHLY and CDR2 FYNNEI.

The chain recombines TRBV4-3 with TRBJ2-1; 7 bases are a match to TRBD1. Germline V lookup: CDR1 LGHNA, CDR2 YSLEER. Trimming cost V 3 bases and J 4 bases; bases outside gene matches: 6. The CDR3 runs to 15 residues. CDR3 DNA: TGCGCCAGCAGCCAGATGACAGGGCGATACAATGAGCAGTTCTTC. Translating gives CASSQMTGRYNEQFF.

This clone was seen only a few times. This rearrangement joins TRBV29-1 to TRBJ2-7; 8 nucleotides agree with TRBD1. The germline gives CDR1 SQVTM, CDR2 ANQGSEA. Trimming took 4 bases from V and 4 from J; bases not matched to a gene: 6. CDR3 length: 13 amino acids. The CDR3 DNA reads TGCAGCGTTGGACAGGGGTTTGGATACGAGCAGTACTTC. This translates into CSVGQGFGYEQYF.

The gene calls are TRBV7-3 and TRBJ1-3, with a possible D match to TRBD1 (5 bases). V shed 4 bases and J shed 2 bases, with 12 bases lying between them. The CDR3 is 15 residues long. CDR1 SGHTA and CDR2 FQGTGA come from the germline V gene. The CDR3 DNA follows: TGTGCCAGCAGCTCCCACCAGGGCCCTGGAAACACCATATATTTT. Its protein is CASSSHQGPGNTIYF. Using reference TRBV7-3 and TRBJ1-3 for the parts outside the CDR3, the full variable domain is GAGVSQTPSNKVTEKGKYVELRCDPISGHTALYWYRQSLGQGPEFLIYFQGTGAADDSGLPNDRFFAVRPEGSVSTLKIQRTERGDSAVYLCASSSHQGPGNTIYFGEGSWLTVV.

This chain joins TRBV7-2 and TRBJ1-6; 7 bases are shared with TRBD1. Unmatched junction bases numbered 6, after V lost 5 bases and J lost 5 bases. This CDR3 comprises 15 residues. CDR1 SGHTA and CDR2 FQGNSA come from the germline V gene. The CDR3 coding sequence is TGTGCCAGCAGCCGGACAGGTCCCGATAATTCACCCCTCCACTTT. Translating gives CASSRTGPDNSPLHF. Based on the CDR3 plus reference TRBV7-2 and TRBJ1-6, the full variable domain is GAGVSQSPSNKVTEKGKDVELRCDPISGHTALYWYRQSLGQGLEFLIYFQGNSAPDKSGLPSDRFSAERTGGSVSTLTIQRTQQEDSAVYLCASSRTGPDNSPLHFGNGTRLTVT.

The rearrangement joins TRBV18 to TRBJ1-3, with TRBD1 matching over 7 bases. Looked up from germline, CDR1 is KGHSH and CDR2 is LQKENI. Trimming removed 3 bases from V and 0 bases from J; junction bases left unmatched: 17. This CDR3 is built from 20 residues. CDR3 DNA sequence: TGTGCCAGCTCACCCGTCGTATTGAGGACAGGAATATACTCTGGAAACACCATATATTTT. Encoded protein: CASSPVVLRTGIYSGNTIYF.

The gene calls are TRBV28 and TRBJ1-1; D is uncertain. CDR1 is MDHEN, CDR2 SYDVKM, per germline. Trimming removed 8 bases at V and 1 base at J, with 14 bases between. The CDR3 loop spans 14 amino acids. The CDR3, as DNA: TGTGCCAGCCGGGGAGAACTGGGGAACACTGAAGCTTTCTTT. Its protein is CASRGELGNTEAFF.

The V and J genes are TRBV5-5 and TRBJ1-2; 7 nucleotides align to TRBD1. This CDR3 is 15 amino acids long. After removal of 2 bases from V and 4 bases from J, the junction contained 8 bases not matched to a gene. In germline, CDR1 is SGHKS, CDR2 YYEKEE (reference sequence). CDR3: CASSFRGQNIYGYTF. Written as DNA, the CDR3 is TGTGCCAGCAGCTTTAGGGGACAGAACATCTATGGCTACACCTTC. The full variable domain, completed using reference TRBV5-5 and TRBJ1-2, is DAGVTQSPTHLIKTRGQQVTLRCSPISGHKSVSWYQQVLGQGPQFIFQYYEKEERGRGNFPDRFSARQFPNYSSELNVNALLLGDSALYLCASSFRGQNIYGYTFGSGTRLTVV.

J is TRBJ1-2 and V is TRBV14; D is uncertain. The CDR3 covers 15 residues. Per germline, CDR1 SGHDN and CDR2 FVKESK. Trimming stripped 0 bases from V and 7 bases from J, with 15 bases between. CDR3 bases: TGTGCCAGCAGCCAAGATCACCCCCGACATGCTGGCTACACCTTC. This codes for CASSQDHPRHAGYTF.

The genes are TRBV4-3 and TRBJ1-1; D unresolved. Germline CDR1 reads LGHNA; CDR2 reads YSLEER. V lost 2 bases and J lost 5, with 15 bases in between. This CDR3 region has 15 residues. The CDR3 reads CASSQYVDGETEAFF. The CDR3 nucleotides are TGCGCCAGCAGCCAATACGTGGACGGGGAAACTGAAGCTTTCTTT.

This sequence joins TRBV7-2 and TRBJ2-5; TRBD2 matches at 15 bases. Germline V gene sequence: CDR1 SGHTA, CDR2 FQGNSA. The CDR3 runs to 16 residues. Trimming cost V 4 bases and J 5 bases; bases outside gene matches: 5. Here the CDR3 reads CASSSGLAGGGETQYF. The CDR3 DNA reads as TGTGCCAGCAGCTCGGGACTAGCGGGAGGTGGGGAGACCCAGTACTTC. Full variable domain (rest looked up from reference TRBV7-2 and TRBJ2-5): GAGVSQSPSNKVTEKGKDVELRCDPISGHTALYWYRQSLGQGLEFLIYFQGNSAPDKSGLPSDRFSAERTGGSVSTLTIQRTQQEDSAVYLCASSSGLAGGGETQYFGPGTRLLVL.

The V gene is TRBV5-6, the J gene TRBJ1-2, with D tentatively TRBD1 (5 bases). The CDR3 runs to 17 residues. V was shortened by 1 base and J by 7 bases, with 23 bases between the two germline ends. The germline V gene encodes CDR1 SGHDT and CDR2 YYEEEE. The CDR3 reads CASSLSGDPLLVIGYTF. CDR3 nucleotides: TGTGCCAGCAGCTTGTCGGGGGATCCCCTTTTAGTGATTGGCTACACCTTC.

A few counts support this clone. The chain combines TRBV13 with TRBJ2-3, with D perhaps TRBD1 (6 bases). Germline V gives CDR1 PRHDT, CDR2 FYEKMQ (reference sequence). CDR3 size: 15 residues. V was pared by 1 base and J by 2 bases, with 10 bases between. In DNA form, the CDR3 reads TGTGCCAGCAGCTTAGTCGGGACACCCACAGATACGCAGTATTTT. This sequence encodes CASSLVGTPTDTQYF.

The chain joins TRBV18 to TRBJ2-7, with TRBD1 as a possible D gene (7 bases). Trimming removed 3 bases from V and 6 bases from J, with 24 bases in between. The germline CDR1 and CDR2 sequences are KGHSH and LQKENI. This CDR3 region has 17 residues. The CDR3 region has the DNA TGTGCCAGCTCACCGCGGCCCACAGGGGTGGAGGGAGGCGAGCAGTACTTC. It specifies CASSPRPTGVEGGEQYF.

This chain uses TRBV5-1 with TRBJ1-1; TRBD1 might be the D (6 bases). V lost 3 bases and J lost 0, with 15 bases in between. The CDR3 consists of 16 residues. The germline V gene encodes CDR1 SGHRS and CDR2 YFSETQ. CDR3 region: CASSSGVGALNTEAFF. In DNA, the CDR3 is TGCGCCAGCAGCTCGGGTGTGGGGGCGTTGAACACTGAAGCTTTCTTT.

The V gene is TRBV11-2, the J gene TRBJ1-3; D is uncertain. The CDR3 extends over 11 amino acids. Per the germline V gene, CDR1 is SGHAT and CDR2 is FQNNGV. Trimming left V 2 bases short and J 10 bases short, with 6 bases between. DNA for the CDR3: TGTGCCAGCAGCTTACGTGCGACCATATATTTT. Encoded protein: CASSLRATIYF.

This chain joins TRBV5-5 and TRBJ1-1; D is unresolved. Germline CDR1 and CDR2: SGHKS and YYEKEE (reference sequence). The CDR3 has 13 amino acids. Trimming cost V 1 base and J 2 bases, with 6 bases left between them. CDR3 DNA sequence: TGTGCCAGCAGCTTGAGTACAAACACTGAAGCTTTCTTT. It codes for CASSLSTNTEAFF.

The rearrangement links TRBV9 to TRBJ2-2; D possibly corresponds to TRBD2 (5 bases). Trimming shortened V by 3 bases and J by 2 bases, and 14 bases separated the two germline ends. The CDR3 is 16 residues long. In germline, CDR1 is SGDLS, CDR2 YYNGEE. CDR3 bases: TGTGCCAGCAGCGGACCCAGAGGGCCCAACACCGGGGAGCTGTTTTTT. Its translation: CASSGPRGPNTGELFF.

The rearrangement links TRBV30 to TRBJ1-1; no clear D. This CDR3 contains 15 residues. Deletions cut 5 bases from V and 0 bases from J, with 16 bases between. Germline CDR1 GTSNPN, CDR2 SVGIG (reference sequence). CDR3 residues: CAWEKTRFMNTEAFF. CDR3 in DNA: TGTGCCTGGGAAAAGACCAGGTTCATGAACACTGAAGCTTTCTTT.

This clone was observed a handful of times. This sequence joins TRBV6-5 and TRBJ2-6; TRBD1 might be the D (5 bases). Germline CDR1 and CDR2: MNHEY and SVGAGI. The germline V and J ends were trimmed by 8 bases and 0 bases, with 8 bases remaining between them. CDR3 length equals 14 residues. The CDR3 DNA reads TGTGCCAGCTTACAGGCCTCTGGGGCCAACGTCCTGACTTTC. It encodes CASLQASGANVLTF.

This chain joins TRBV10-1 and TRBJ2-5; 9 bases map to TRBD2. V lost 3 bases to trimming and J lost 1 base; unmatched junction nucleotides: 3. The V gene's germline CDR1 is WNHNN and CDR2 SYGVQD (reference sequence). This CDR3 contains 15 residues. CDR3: CASSDPTSGQETQYF. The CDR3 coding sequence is TGCGCCAGCAGTGACCCGACTAGCGGCCAAGAGACCCAGTACTTC.

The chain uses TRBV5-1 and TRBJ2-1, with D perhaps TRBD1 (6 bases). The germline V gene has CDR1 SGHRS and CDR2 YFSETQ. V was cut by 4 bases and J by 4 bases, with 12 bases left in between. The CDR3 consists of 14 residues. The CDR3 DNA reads TGCGCCAGCAGCGAGGACAGCACATACAATGAGCAGTTCTTC. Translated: CASSEDSTYNEQFF.

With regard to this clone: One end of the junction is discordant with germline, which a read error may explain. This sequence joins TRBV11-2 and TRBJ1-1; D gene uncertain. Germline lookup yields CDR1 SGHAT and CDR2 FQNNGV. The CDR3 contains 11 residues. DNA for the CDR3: TGTGCCAGCAGTTTAGGAGGTGAAGCTTTCTTT. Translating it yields CASSLGGEAFF.

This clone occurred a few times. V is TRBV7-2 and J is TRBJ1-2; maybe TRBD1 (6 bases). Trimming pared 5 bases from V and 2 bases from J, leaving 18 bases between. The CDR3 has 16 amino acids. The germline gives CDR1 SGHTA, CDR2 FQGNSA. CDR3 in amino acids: CASSPGGGRLNYGYTF. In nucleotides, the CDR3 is TGTGCCAGCAGCCCCGGGGGGGGGCGACTCAACTATGGCTACACCTTC.

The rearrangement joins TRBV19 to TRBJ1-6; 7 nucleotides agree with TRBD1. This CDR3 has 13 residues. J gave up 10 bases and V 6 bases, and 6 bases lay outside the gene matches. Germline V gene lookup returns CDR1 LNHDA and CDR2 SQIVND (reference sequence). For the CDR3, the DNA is TGTGCCAGTAGCCCAGACAGGGCCTCACCCCTCCACTTT. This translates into CASSPDRASPLHF.

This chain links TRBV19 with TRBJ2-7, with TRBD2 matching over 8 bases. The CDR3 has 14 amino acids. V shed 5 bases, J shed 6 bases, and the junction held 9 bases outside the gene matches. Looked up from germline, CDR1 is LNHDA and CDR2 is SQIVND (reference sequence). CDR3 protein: CASSVGLADGEQYF. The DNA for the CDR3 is TGTGCCAGTAGTGTTGGACTAGCCGACGGCGAGCAGTACTTC. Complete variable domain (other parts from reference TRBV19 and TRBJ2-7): DGGITQSPKYLFRKEGQNVTLSCEQNLNHDAMYWYRQDPGQGLRLIYYSQIVNDFQKGDIAEGYSVSREKKESFPLTVTSAQKNPTAFYLCASSVGLADGEQYFGPGTRLTVT.